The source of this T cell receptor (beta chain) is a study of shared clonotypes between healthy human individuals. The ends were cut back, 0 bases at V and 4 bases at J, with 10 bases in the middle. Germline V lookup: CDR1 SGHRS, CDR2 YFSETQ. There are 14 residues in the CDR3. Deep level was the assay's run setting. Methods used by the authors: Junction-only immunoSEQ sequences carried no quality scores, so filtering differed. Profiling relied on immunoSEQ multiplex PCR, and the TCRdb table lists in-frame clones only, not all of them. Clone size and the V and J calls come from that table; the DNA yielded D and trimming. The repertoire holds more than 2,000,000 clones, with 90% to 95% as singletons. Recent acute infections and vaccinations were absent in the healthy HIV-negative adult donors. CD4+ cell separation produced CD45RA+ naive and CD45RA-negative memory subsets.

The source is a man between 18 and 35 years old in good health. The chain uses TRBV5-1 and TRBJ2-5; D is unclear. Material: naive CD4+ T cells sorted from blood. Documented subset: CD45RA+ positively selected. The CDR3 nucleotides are TGCGCCAGCAGCTTGGCCGAACTCGGAGAGACCCAGTACTTC. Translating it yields CASSLAELGETQYF.